This record concerns one T cell receptor beta chain sequence. This entry comes from a study of blood T cell repertoires in COVID-19. The CDR3 is 16 amino acids. With V trimmed by 5 bases and J by 6 bases, 10 bases remained unmatched. In germline, CDR1 is SGHNT, CDR2 YENEEA. Authors' methods: Reference gene primer amplification in the assay estimated nucleated cell counts. Clones were read by immunoSEQ multiplex PCR, and TCRdb kept only the in-frame ones, dropping some. V and J calls plus clone size are reproduced from that table; the DNA served to infer D and trimming. The repertoire holds 200,000 or so clones, with around nine tenths as singletons.

The sequencing sample was made of peripheral blood. This sequence joins TRBV11-3 and TRBJ2-2; TRBD1 matches 9 bases. The receptor was derived from a woman in her thirties or forties who had recovered from COVID-19. The DNA for the CDR3 is TGTGCCAGCAGCGCACGGGGGACAGGGAGCGCCGGGGAGCTGTTTTTT. As protein: CASSARGTGSAGELFF. Using reference TRBV11-3 and TRBJ2-2 for the parts outside the CDR3, the full variable domain is EAGVVQSPRYKIIEKKQPVAFWCNPISGHNTLYWYLQNLGQGPELLIRYENEEAVDDSQLPKDRFSAERLKGVDSTLKIQPAELGDSAVYLCASSARGTGSAGELFFGEGSRLTVL.